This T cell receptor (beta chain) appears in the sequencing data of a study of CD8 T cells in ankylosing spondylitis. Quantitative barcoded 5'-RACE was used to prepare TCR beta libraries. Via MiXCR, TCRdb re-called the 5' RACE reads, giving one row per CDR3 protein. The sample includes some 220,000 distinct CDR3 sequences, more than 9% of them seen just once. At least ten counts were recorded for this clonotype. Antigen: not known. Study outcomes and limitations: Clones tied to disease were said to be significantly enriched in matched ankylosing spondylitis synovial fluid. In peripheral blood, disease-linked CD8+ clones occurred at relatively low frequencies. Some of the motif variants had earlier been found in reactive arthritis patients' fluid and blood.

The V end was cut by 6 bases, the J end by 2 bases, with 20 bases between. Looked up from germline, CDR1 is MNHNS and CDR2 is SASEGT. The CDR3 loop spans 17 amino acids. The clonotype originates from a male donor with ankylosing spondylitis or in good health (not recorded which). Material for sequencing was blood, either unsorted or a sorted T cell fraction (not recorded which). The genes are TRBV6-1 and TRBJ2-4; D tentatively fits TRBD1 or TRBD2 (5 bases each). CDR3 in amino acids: CASRSRDGDRTKNIQYF. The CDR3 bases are TGTGCCAGCAGGTCCAGAGACGGGGACCGGACCAAAAACATTCAGTACTTC.